This TCR beta chain stems from a study of blood T cells in healthy people across ages. CDR3 size: 14 residues. Germline V gene lookup returns CDR1 LGHDT and CDR2 YNNKEL (reference sequence). V was trimmed by 3 bases and J by 5 bases, leaving 13 bases between them. Using a J-beta primer mix together with a sample-barcoded 5' primer, a second PCR was run for roughly 7 to 11 cycles. Each CDR3 protein is one row after TCRdb ran MiXCR on the 5' RACE reads. The table shows around 780,000 distinct CDR3 sequences, with roughly three fifths occurring only once. This rearrangement joins TRBV3-1 to TRBJ1-2; possible D gene TRBD1, 6 bases. This TCR derives from a man aged 40-49 years in good health. Sequencing input: blood. CDR3 sequence: CASSHPGGGYGYTF. Here the CDR3 DNA reads TGTGCCAGCAGCCACCCCGGAGGGGGGTATGGCTACACCTTC.